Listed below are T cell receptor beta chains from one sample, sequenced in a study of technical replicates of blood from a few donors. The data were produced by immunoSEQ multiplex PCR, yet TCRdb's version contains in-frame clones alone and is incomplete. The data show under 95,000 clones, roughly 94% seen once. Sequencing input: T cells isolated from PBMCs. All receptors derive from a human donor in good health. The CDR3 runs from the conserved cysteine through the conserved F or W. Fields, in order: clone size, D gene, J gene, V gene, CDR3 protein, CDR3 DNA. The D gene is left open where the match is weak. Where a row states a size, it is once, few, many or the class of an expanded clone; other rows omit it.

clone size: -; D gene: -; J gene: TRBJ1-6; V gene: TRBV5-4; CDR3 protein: CASSPEASSYNSPLHF; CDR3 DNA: TGTGCCAGCAGTCCTGAGGCGAGCTCCTATAATTCACCCCTCCACTTT
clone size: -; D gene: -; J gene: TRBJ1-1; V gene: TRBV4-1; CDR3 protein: CASSQGRQAEAFF; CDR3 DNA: TGCGCCAGCAGCCAAGGAAGACAGGCGGAAGCTTTCTTT
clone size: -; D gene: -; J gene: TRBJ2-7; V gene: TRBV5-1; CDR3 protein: CASSLGSDSLRKQYF; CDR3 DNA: TGCGCCAGCAGCTTGGGTTCGGACAGCTTACGAAAGCAGTACTTC
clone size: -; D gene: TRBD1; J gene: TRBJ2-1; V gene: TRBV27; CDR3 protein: CASRPETGIYNEQFF; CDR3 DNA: TGTGCCAGCAGACCCGAGACAGGGATCTACAATGAGCAGTTCTTC
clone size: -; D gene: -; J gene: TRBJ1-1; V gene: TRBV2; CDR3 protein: CASSEGLNTEAFF; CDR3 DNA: TGTGCCAGCAGCGAGGGCCTGAACACTGAAGCTTTCTTT
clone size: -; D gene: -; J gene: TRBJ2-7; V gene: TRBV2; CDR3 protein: CASSEEGGASQYF; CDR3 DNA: TGTGCCAGCAGTGAAGAGGGGGGGGCGTCACAGTACTTC
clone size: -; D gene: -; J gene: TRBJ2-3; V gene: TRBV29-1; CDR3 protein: CSALGRGPTDTQYF; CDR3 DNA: TGCAGCGCGTTGGGTAGGGGCCCCACAGATACGCAGTATTTT
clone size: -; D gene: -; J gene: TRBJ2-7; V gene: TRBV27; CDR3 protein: CASSFGLGAQYEQYF; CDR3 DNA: TGTGCCAGCAGTTTTGGCTTGGGGGCTCAATACGAGCAGTACTTC
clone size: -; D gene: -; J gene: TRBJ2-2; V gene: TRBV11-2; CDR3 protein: CASSPILTNTGELFF; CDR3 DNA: TGTGCCAGCAGCCCCATCTTGACAAACACCGGGGAGCTGTTTTTT
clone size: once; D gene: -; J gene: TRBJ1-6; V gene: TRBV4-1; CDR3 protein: CASSQERTYNSPLHF; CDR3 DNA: TGCGCCAGCAGCCAAGAGAGGACCTATAATTCACCCCTCCACTTT
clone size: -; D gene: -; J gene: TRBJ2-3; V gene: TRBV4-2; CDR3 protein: CASSQDWGGAYTDTQYF; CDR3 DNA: TGTGCCAGCAGCCAAGATTGGGGCGGCGCATACACAGATACGCAGTATTTT
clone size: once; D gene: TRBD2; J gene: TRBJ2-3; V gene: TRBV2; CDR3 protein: CASSPSGDPDTQYF; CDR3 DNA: TGTGCCAGCAGTCCTAGCGGTGATCCAGATACGCAGTATTTT
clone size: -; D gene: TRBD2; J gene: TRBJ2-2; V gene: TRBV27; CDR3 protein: CASSPSPGTTNTGELFF; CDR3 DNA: TGTGCCAGCAGTCCCTCCCCCGGGACTACGAACACCGGGGAGCTGTTTTTT
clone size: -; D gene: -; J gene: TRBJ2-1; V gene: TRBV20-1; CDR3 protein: CSAGLGGFQFF; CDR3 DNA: TGCAGTGCTGGGCTGGGAGGTTTCCAGTTCTTC
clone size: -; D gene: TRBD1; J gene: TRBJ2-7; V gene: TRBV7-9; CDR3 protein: CASSLGGTGSPYEQYF; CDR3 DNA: TGTGCCAGCAGCTTAGGCGGGACAGGGTCCCCCTACGAGCAGTACTTC
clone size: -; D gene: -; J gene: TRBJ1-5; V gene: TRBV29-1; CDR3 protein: CSARAGAGQPQHF; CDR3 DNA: TGCAGCGCCAGAGCGGGGGCGGGTCAGCCCCAGCATTTT
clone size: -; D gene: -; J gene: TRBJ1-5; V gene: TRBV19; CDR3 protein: CASSTYPQENQPQHF; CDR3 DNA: TGTGCCAGTAGTACCTATCCCCAGGAAAATCAGCCCCAGCATTTT
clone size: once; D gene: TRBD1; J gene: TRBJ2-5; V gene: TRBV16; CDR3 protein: CASSQDRGRETQYF; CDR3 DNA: TGTGCCAGCAGCCAGGACAGGGGACGAGAGACCCAGTACTTC
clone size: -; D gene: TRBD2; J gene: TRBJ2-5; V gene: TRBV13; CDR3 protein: CASSAPGLAGQGETQYF; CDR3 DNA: TGTGCCAGCAGCGCACCGGGACTAGCGGGCCAGGGAGAGACCCAGTACTTC
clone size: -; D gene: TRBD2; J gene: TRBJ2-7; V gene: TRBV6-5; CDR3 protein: CASSYSGAGGLYEQYF; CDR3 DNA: TGTGCCAGCAGTTACTCTGGAGCGGGAGGACTCTACGAGCAGTACTTC
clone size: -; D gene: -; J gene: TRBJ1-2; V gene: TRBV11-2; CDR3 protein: CASTFILGQYGYTF; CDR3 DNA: TGTGCCAGCACCTTTATTCTAGGTCAATATGGCTACACCTTC
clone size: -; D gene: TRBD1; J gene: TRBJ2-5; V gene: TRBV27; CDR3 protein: CASSRQGEETQYF; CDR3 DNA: TGTGCCAGCAGTCGACAGGGGGAAGAGACCCAGTACTTC
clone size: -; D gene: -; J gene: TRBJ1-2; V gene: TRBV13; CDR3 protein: CASSFRGGPSYGYTF; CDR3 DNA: TGTGCCAGCAGCTTTCGGGGGGGGCCCTCCTATGGCTACACCTTC
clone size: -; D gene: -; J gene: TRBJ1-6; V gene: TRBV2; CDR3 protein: CASSGSSGTRLNSPLHF; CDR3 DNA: TGTGCCAGCAGTGGTAGTTCCGGTACCCGACTTAATTCACCCCTCCACTTT
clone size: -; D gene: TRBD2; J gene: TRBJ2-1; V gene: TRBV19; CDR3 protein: CASSGGSVYNEQFF; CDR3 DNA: TGTGCCAGTAGTGGCGGGAGCGTATACAATGAGCAGTTCTTC
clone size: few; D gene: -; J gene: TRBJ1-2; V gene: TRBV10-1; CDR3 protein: CASIDRSELIDGYTF; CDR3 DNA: TGCGCCAGCATAGACAGGTCGGAACTTATCGATGGCTACACCTTC
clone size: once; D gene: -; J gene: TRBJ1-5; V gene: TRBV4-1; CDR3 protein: CASSQIRDRTNQPQHF; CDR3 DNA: TGCGCCAGCAGCCAGATACGGGATCGGACTAATCAGCCCCAGCATTTT
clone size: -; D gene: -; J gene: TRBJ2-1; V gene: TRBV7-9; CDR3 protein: CASSLSYDEQFF; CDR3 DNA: TGTGCCAGCAGCTTATCTTATGATGAGCAGTTCTTC
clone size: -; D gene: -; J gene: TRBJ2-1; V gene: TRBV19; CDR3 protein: CASSGTVEGEQFF; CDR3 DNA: TGTGCCAGTAGTGGCACGGTGGAGGGTGAGCAGTTCTTC